The rows below give T cell receptor beta chains drawn from one sample of a study of cytomegalovirus exposure and HLA in healthy donors. Using immunoSEQ multiplex PCR, the repertoire was profiled, and TCRdb retains in-frame clones only, with some absent. The ten top clones account for about 3.2%, within a sample of about 99,000 clones. Sequencing was done on a sample of PBMCs. These receptors came from a man aged 40-49 years in good health and CMV-seronegative. CDR3s include the opening cysteine and the closing phenylalanine or tryptophan. A D gene is named only where the DNA matches it firmly.

d_gene: .; v_gene: TRBV6-5; len: 16; j_gene: TRBJ2-7; CDR3aa: CASSYSGGNIAYEQYF; CDR3nt: TGTGCCAGCAGTTACTCAGGGGGTAATATCGCCTACGAGCAGTACTTC
d_gene: .; v_gene: TRBV30; len: 13; j_gene: TRBJ1-2; CDR3aa: CAWSVTTSHGYTF; CDR3nt: TGTGCCTGGAGTGTTACAACATCCCATGGCTACACCTTC
d_gene: .; v_gene: TRBV5-6; len: 16; j_gene: TRBJ1-1; CDR3aa: CASSLPGPGVNTEAFF; CDR3nt: TGTGCCAGCAGCTTGCCAGGGCCGGGTGTGAACACTGAAGCTTTCTTT
d_gene: TRBD2; v_gene: TRBV7-9; len: 15; j_gene: TRBJ2-1; CDR3aa: CASSPRGTTYNEQFF; CDR3nt: TGTGCCAGCAGCCCGCGGGGGACGACCTACAATGAGCAGTTCTTC
d_gene: .; v_gene: TRBV7-2; len: 13; j_gene: TRBJ2-1; CDR3aa: CASSLVYSNEQFF; CDR3nt: TGTGCCAGCAGCTTAGTATACTCCAATGAGCAGTTCTTC
d_gene: .; v_gene: TRBV4-1; len: 15; j_gene: TRBJ2-7; CDR3aa: CASSQDGHIGYEQYF; CDR3nt: TGCGCCAGCAGCCAAGATGGGCACATTGGGTACGAGCAGTACTTC
d_gene: TRBD1; v_gene: TRBV28; len: 14; j_gene: TRBJ2-2; CDR3aa: CASSPGGSTGELFF; CDR3nt: TGTGCCAGCAGTCCAGGGGGCTCGACCGGGGAGCTGTTTTTT
d_gene: TRBD1; v_gene: TRBV11-2; len: 15; j_gene: TRBJ2-5; CDR3aa: CASSWGDRNQETQYF; CDR3nt: TGTGCCAGCAGCTGGGGGGACAGGAATCAAGAGACCCAGTACTTC
d_gene: .; v_gene: TRBV19; len: 14; j_gene: TRBJ2-6; CDR3aa: CASSLGPGANVLTF; CDR3nt: TGTGCCAGTAGTCTTGGGCCCGGGGCCAACGTCCTGACTTTC
d_gene: .; v_gene: TRBV27; len: 12; j_gene: TRBJ2-3; CDR3aa: CAIPSPPDTQYF; CDR3nt: TGTGCCATCCCATCCCCCCCAGATACGCAGTATTTT
d_gene: TRBD2; v_gene: TRBV5-4; len: 16; j_gene: TRBJ2-3; CDR3aa: CASSWRTSPDTDTQYF; CDR3nt: TGTGCCAGCAGCTGGCGGACTAGCCCCGACACAGATACGCAGTATTTT
d_gene: .; v_gene: TRBV6-6; len: 14; j_gene: TRBJ2-1; CDR3aa: CASSRDGSYNEQFF; CDR3nt: TGTGCCAGCAGCAGGGACGGGAGTTACAATGAGCAGTTCTTC
d_gene: .; v_gene: TRBV19; len: 15; j_gene: TRBJ1-4; CDR3aa: CASSGGVRRNEKLFF; CDR3nt: TGTGCCAGTAGTGGAGGGGTCAGGAGGAATGAAAAACTGTTTTTT
d_gene: TRBD1; v_gene: TRBV11-3; len: 13; j_gene: TRBJ2-7; CDR3aa: CASSPGTGFEQYF; CDR3nt: TGTGCCAGCAGCCCCGGGACAGGGTTTGAGCAGTACTTC
d_gene: .; v_gene: TRBV20-1; len: 11; j_gene: TRBJ2-5; CDR3aa: CSAHKAETQYF; CDR3nt: TGCAGTGCACACAAAGCGGAGACCCAGTACTTC
d_gene: TRBD1; v_gene: TRBV10-2; len: 16; j_gene: TRBJ2-2; CDR3aa: CASRTTGTADTGELFF; CDR3nt: TGCGCCAGCAGGACCACCGGGACAGCGGACACCGGGGAGCTGTTTTTT
d_gene: .; v_gene: TRBV5-1; len: 16; j_gene: TRBJ2-3; CDR3aa: CASSLDAGLSTDTQYF; CDR3nt: TGCGCCAGCAGCTTGGATGCGGGGCTAAGCACAGATACGCAGTATTTT
d_gene: .; v_gene: TRBV28; len: 14; j_gene: TRBJ1-1; CDR3aa: CACTPGSVNTEAFF; CDR3nt: TGTGCCTGCACCCCGGGGTCGGTTAACACTGAAGCTTTCTTT
d_gene: .; v_gene: TRBV7-9; len: 14; j_gene: TRBJ1-2; CDR3aa: CASSRGQGNYGYTF; CDR3nt: TGTGCCAGCAGTAGAGGTCAGGGGAACTATGGCTACACCTTC
d_gene: .; v_gene: TRBV6-5; len: 13; j_gene: TRBJ1-1; CDR3aa: CASSYEMNTEAFF; CDR3nt: TGTGCCAGCAGTTACGAGATGAACACTGAAGCTTTCTTT
d_gene: .; v_gene: TRBV7-9; len: 14; j_gene: TRBJ2-3; CDR3aa: CASSFETLTDTQYF; CDR3nt: TGTGCCAGCAGCTTCGAGACTCTCACAGATACGCAGTATTTT
d_gene: TRBD2; v_gene: TRBV6-5; len: 16; j_gene: TRBJ2-1; CDR3aa: CASSYGGGFSYNEQFF; CDR3nt: TGTGCCAGCAGTTACGGGGGGGGGTTCTCCTACAATGAGCAGTTCTTC
d_gene: TRBD1; v_gene: TRBV15; len: 15; j_gene: TRBJ2-4; CDR3aa: CATSRERGLQNIQYF; CDR3nt: TGTGCCACCAGCAGAGAGAGGGGGCTCCAAAACATTCAGTACTTC
d_gene: .; v_gene: TRBV13; len: 16; j_gene: TRBJ2-4; CDR3aa: CASSSKRTLAKNIQYF; CDR3nt: TGTGCCAGCAGCAGCAAAAGGACACTAGCCAAAAACATTCAGTACTTC
d_gene: .; v_gene: TRBV6-4; len: 15; j_gene: TRBJ2-2; CDR3aa: CASSDSVRGTGELFF; CDR3nt: TGTGCCAGCAGTGACTCTGTCAGGGGCACCGGGGAGCTGTTTTTT
d_gene: TRBD2; v_gene: TRBV29-1; len: 13; j_gene: TRBJ2-7; CDR3aa: CSVGGGGAYEQYF; CDR3nt: TGCAGCGTTGGAGGCGGGGGAGCCTACGAGCAGTACTTC
d_gene: TRBD2; v_gene: TRBV6-5; len: 15; j_gene: TRBJ2-3; CDR3aa: CASSPLAGVGDTQYF; CDR3nt: TGTGCCAGCAGTCCCCTAGCGGGAGTTGGAGATACGCAGTATTTT
d_gene: .; v_gene: TRBV14; len: 17; j_gene: TRBJ2-7; CDR3aa: CASPTVPRVESSYEQYF; CDR3nt: TGTGCCAGCCCGACAGTCCCTAGGGTAGAGAGCTCCTACGAGCAGTACTTC
d_gene: TRBD2; v_gene: TRBV30; len: 16; j_gene: TRBJ2-7; CDR3aa: CATFPGLAGGTYEQYF; CDR3nt: TGTGCCACTTTCCCGGGACTAGCGGGAGGTACCTACGAGCAGTACTTC
d_gene: TRBD1; v_gene: TRBV27; len: 18; j_gene: TRBJ1-2; CDR3aa: CASSFSGTGGLANYGYTF; CDR3nt: TGTGCCAGCAGTTTCTCCGGGACAGGGGGGTTAGCTAACTATGGCTACACCTTC
d_gene: .; v_gene: TRBV6-6; len: 14; j_gene: TRBJ2-5; CDR3aa: CASSYGQYQETQYF; CDR3nt: TGTGCCAGCAGTTACGGGCAGTACCAAGAGACCCAGTACTTC
d_gene: .; v_gene: TRBV5-4; len: 13; j_gene: TRBJ1-1; CDR3aa: CASSFDRNTEAFF; CDR3nt: TGTGCCAGCAGCTTCGACAGGAACACTGAAGCTTTCTTT
d_gene: .; v_gene: TRBV7-9; len: 14; j_gene: TRBJ2-2; CDR3aa: CASSFYRAGGELFF; CDR3nt: TGTGCCAGCAGCTTTTACAGGGCCGGCGGGGAGCTGTTTTTT
d_gene: TRBD2; v_gene: TRBV29-1; len: 12; j_gene: TRBJ2-7; CDR3aa: CSVESGGYEQYF; CDR3nt: TGCAGCGTTGAAAGCGGGGGGTACGAGCAGTACTTC
d_gene: TRBD1; v_gene: TRBV5-1; len: 14; j_gene: TRBJ2-7; CDR3aa: CASSLTDRGREQYF; CDR3nt: TGCGCCAGCAGCTTGACTGACAGGGGGCGGGAGCAGTACTTC
d_gene: .; v_gene: TRBV2; len: 16; j_gene: TRBJ2-4; CDR3aa: CASSDLLNLAKNIQYF; CDR3nt: TGTGCCAGCAGTGATCTATTAAACTTAGCCAAAAACATTCAGTACTTC